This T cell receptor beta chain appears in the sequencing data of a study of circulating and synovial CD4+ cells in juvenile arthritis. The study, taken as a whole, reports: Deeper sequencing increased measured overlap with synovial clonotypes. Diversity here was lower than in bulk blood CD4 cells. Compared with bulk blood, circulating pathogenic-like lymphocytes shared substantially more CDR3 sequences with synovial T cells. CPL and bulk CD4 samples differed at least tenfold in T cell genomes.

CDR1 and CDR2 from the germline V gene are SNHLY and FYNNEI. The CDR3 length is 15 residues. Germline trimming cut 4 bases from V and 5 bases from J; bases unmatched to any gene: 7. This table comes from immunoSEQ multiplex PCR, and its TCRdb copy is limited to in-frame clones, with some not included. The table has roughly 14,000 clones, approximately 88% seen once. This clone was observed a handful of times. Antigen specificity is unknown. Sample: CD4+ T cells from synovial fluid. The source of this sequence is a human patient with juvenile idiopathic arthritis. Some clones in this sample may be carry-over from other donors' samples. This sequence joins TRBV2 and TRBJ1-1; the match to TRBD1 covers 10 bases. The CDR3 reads CASSGGTGAGTEAFF. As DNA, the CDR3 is TGTGCCAGCAGTGGCGGGACAGGGGCCGGAACTGAAGCTTTCTTT.